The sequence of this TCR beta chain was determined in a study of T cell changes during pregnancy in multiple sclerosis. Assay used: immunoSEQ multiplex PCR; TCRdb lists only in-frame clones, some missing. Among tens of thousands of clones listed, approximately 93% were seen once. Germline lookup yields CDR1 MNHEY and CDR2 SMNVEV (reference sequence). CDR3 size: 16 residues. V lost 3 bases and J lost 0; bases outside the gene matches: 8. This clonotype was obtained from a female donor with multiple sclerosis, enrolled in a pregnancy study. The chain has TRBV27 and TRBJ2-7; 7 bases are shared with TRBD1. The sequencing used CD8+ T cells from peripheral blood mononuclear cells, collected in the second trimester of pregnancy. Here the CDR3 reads CASSFFPRDSSYEQYF. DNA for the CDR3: TGTGCCAGCAGTTTTTTCCCGAGGGACAGCTCCTACGAGCAGTACTTC.